The 7 T cell receptor beta chains below come from one sample, sequenced in a study of identical twins. One entry per CDR3 protein, called by TCRdb with MiXCR from the 5' RACE reads. The sample has 200,000 to 300,000 distinct CDR3 sequences, around 7% seen once. A further study also used this sample, focusing on yellow fever vaccine responses in identical twins.

Sequenced material: memory (CD45RO+) T cells sorted from blood. Receptor source: a woman between 18 and 30 years old in good health.

The chain has TRBV5-1 and TRBJ2-3; no clear D. The germline V gene has CDR1 SGHRS and CDR2 YFSETQ. Trimming left V 1 base short and J 2 bases short, with 11 bases between. CDR3 length equals 15 residues. CDR3 in amino acids: CASSLKEQTTDTQYF. CDR3 DNA: TGCGCCAGCAGCTTGAAAGAACAGACCACAGATACGCAGTATTTT.

The gene calls are TRBV3-1 and TRBJ1-1; D unresolved. CDR1 and CDR2 from the germline V gene are LGHDT and YNNKEL (reference sequence). V was pared by 6 bases and J by 1 base, with 12 bases between. The CDR3 runs to 14 residues. DNA of the CDR3: TGTGCCAGCAGTTATCAGGATTCGAACACTGAAGCTTTCTTT. Translating gives CASSYQDSNTEAFF.

The chain links TRBV5-1 to TRBJ2-7; perhaps TRBD2 as D (6 bases). Germline loops: CDR1 SGHRS, CDR2 YFSETQ. The CDR3 contains 14 residues. V was shortened by 4 bases and J by 3 bases, with 14 bases between the two germline ends. CDR3 sequence: CASSPTDGGYEQYF. The CDR3 DNA sequence: TGCGCCAGCAGCCCAACCGACGGGGGCTACGAGCAGTACTTC.

This clonotype was picked up many times. The chain joins TRBV5-1 to TRBJ2-1, with 14 bases that match TRBD2. V trimming: 4 bases; J trimming: 5 bases; junction bases outside the gene matches: 2. CDR3 length equals 15 residues. Per the germline V gene, CDR1 is SGHRS and CDR2 is YFSETQ. The CDR3 bases are TGCGCCAGCAGCCGGACTAGCGGGGGGAACAATGAGCAGTTCTTC. Amino acid sequence: CASSRTSGGNNEQFF.

This clonotype was seen many times. This sequence joins TRBV5-1 and TRBJ2-3, with a tentative D call TRBD2 (6 bases). The CDR3 consists of 15 residues. Trimming removed 0 bases at V and 4 bases at J, with 12 bases between. CDR1 and CDR2 from the germline V gene are SGHRS and YFSETQ. CDR3 nucleotide sequence: TGCGCCAGCAGCTTGGTAATGGGGGGAGCAGATACGCAGTATTTT. Its protein is CASSLVMGGADTQYF.

The chain joins TRBV7-2 to TRBJ2-6; D uncertain. The CDR3 has 14 amino acids. With 5 bases removed from V and 2 bases from J, the gap between germline ends came to 7 bases. Germline V gene data show CDR1 as SGHTA and CDR2 as FQGNSA. In nucleotides, the CDR3 is TGTGCCAGCAGCCCGGAGACTGGGGCCAACGTCCTGACTTTC. Its protein product is CASSPETGANVLTF.

This clonotype was counted at least ten times. One junction end disagrees with the germline gene, perhaps due to a read error. This rearrangement joins TRBV5-1 to TRBJ1-1; D might be TRBD1 (5 bases). Germline assignment: CDR1 SGHRS and CDR2 YFSETQ. This CDR3 comprises 13 residues. CDR3 region: CASSFTGNTEAFF. Here the CDR3 DNA reads TGTGCCAGCAGCTTCACAGGGAACACTGAAGCTTTCTTT.